Sequencing of this TCR beta chain was carried out in a study of T cell repertoires in cytomegalovirus infection. Study context: An indication of both CMV infection and matching HLA type came from public TCR beta signatures. Findings and limits, study-wide: Carriage of CMV together with the relevant HLA was identifiable through cumulative public TCR beta family frequency. HLA-C-restricted CMV clonotypes gave the most frequent clonotype in two of eight donors.

As regards this clonotype: Its antigen is unidentified.

The CDR3 extends over 14 amino acids. The germline V gene has CDR1 MNHNY and CDR2 SVGAGI (reference sequence). Germline trimming cut 2 bases from V and 8 bases from J; bases unmatched to any gene: 5. TCRdb re-analysed the reads in MiXCR, keeping a single row per CDR3 protein. The data hold 350,000 to 500,000 distinct CDR3 sequences, with approximately 30% observed a single time. The chain combines TRBV6-6 with TRBJ1-4; the match to TRBD1 covers 7 bases. This TCR was sampled from a human donor in good health (CMV status not recorded). Some clones in this sample may be carry-over from other donors' samples. Input material: PBMCs. The DNA for the CDR3 is TGTGCCAGCAGTTACAGGTGGGACAGCGAAAAACTGTTTTTT. This sequence encodes CASSYRWDSEKLFF.